This T cell receptor (beta chain) was captured in a study of identical twins. Study results and caveats: In monozygotic twins, models underestimated the sharing of out-of-frame TCR alpha. A lower insertion count was a feature of abundant cord blood beta clonotypes, with no such feature in memory repertoires.

The CDR3 totals 15 residues. With 6 bases removed from V and 7 bases from J, the gap between germline ends came to 21 bases. TCRdb called the 5' RACE reads again in MiXCR, with one record for every CDR3 protein. The sample holds roughly 690,000 distinct CDR3 sequences, around 21% seen once. About this clonotype itself: The antigen is unknown.

The sample was also reused in another study, on T cells expressing NK-cell markers. That paper adds: Serological testing identified seven of the eight sequenced donors as HCMV-seropositive and one as seronegative.

The rearrangement joins TRBV12-3 or TRBV12-4 to TRBJ2-5, with D perhaps being TRBD1 or TRBD2 (6 bases each). The clonotype comes from a woman aged 18-29 years in good health. The sequencing sample was made of PBMCs. The CDR3 DNA sequence: TGTGCCAGCAGCCCAGTCAGCTCCGAGGGGGGGACCCAGTACTTC. It encodes CASSPVSSEGGTQYF.